The 9 T cell receptor beta chains reported below all come from one sample, sequenced in a study of blood T cell repertoires in COVID-19. Libraries were prepared by immunoSEQ multiplex PCR; TCRdb keeps only in-frame clonotypes and omits some of them. The table records about 170,000 clones, 70% to 90% of them present only once. The sample consisted of peripheral blood. These receptor sequences come from a man aged 35 to 55 who had recovered from COVID-19.

The chain carries TRBV28 and TRBJ2-3; D gene uncertain. This CDR3 is built from 11 residues. The ends were cut back, 5 bases at V and 6 bases at J, with 6 bases in the middle. Per germline, CDR1 MDHEN and CDR2 SYDVKM. CDR3 residues: CASSRLDTQYF. CDR3 coding DNA: TGTGCCAGCAGTCGTCTTGATACGCAGTATTTT.

The gene calls are TRBV9 and TRBJ2-1; 8 bases map to TRBD2. Trimming at V came to 3 bases and at J to 2 bases, leaving 4 bases not matched to a gene. This CDR3 has 15 residues. The germline CDR1 and CDR2 sequences are SGDLS and YYNGEE. The CDR3 region has the DNA TGTGCCAGCAGCGCAAGCGGGAGTACCTACAATGAGCAGTTCTTC. Its protein is CASSASGSTYNEQFF.

The CDR3 sequence: CASSGTENIQYF. In nucleotides, the CDR3 is TGTGCCAGCAGCGGGACAGAAAACATTCAGTACTTC. The V gene is TRBV6-2 or TRBV6-3, the J gene TRBJ2-4; 7 nucleotides match TRBD1. This CDR3 comprises 12 residues. Trimming removed 6 bases from V and 5 bases from J; junction bases left unmatched: 1. The germline V gene has CDR1 MNHEY and CDR2 SVGEGT.

Note on this clone: The same CDR3 also results from other DNA sequences found in this sample. The chain is built from TRBV6-2 or TRBV6-3 and TRBJ2-7, with D possibly TRBD1 on 7 matching bases. Germline V gene sequence: CDR1 MNHEY, CDR2 SVGEGT. The CDR3 consists of 14 residues. V was trimmed by 5 bases and J by 4 bases, leaving 15 bases between them. CDR3 sequence reads: CASSPQGGTYEQYF. DNA of the CDR3: TGTGCCAGCAGTCCCCAGGGGGGTACTTACGAGCAGTACTTC.

The rearrangement joins TRBV18 to TRBJ1-6; 11 bases are shared with TRBD1. The CDR3 length is 17 residues. Germline V lookup: CDR1 KGHSH, CDR2 LQKENI. Trimming at V came to 2 bases and at J to 10 bases, leaving 10 bases not matched to a gene. The chain's CDR3 is CASSPRKTGTGGSPLHF. The CDR3, as DNA: TGTGCCAGCTCACCAAGGAAGACCGGGACAGGGGGGTCACCCCTCCACTTT.

The table lists this clone with a count of one. This rearrangement joins TRBV29-1 to TRBJ2-1, with 9 bases fitting TRBD1. Germline V CDR1 and CDR2: SQVTM, ANQGSEA. Trimming cost V 6 bases and J 4 bases; bases outside gene matches: 7. The CDR3 is 14 residues long. DNA for the CDR3: TGCAGCGTGGGGGGGACAGGGAAATACAATGAGCAGTTCTTC. Its protein product is CSVGGTGKYNEQFF.

This chain uses TRBV5-8 with TRBJ1-5; 10 nucleotides line up with TRBD1. V shed 0 bases, J shed 5 bases, and the junction held 5 bases outside the gene matches. CDR3 length: 16 amino acids. CDR1 SGHTS and CDR2 YDEGEE come from the germline V gene. CDR3 coding DNA: TGTGCCAGCAGCTTGGCCGGGGACAGGGGTGATCAGCCCCAGCATTTT. It is translated as CASSLAGDRGDQPQHF.

V is TRBV5-8 and J is TRBJ2-5, with D unclear. The CDR3 has 14 amino acids. Germline CDR1 and CDR2: SGHTS and YDEGEE. Trimming took off 4 bases at V and 4 bases at J, with 14 bases between the two ends. The CDR3 bases are TGTGCCAGCAGCCCCCGCGCATCAATAGAGACCCAGTACTTC. Translated, it gives CASSPRASIETQYF.

This chain connects TRBV6-1 to TRBJ2-7; 7 bases are a match to TRBD1. Unmatched junction bases numbered 13, after V lost 0 bases and J lost 2 bases. Per the germline V gene, CDR1 is MNHNS and CDR2 is SASEGT. The CDR3 has 18 amino acids. The CDR3 bases are TGTGCCAGCAGTGAAGCGCGACGGCAGGGGGAATCGGCCTACGAGCAGTACTTC. Translated, it gives CASSEARRQGESAYEQYF.